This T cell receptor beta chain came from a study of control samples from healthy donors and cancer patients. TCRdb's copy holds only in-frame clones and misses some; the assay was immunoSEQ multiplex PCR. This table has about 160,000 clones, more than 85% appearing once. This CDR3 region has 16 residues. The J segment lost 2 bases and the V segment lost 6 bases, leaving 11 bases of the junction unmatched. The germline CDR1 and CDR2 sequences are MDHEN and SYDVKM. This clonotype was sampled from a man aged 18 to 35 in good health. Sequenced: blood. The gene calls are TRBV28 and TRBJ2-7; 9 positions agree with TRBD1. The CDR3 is CASSVQGAATTYEQYF. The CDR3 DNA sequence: TGTGCCAGCAGCGTACAGGGGGCCGCCACCACCTACGAGCAGTACTTC.